Each of the 17 T cell receptor beta chains below was sequenced from the same sample in a study of CD8 T cells in ankylosing spondylitis. MiXCR, run by TCRdb on the 5' RACE reads, gives a single entry per CDR3 protein. The data hold 200,000 or so distinct CDR3 sequences, with roughly 13% observed a single time. What was sequenced was blood, either unsorted or a sorted T cell fraction (not recorded which). The receptor source for this set is a female donor with ankylosing spondylitis or in good health (not recorded which).

This clonotype was detected a few times. CDR3 sequence reads: CASSYSGGGDQPQHF. DNA for the CDR3: TGTGCCAGCAGTTACTCGGGCGGAGGGGATCAGCCCCAGCATTTT. This chain links TRBV6-5 with TRBJ1-5; a possible D gene is TRBD1 (5 bases). CDR1 MNHEY and CDR2 SVGAGI come from the germline V gene. This CDR3 contains 15 residues. Trimming cost V 0 bases and J 5 bases, with 11 bases left between them.

This clonotype was seen repeatedly, ten times or more. The chain employs TRBV29-1 and TRBJ1-2, with a tentative D call TRBD1 (5 bases). The CDR3 spans 11 residues. CDR1 and CDR2 from the germline V gene are SQVTM and ANQGSEA. V shed 1 base and J shed 5 bases, with 5 bases lying between them. CDR3 amino acids: CSVEGGYGYTF. The CDR3 DNA follows: TGCAGCGTTGAAGGGGGGTATGGCTACACCTTC.

The genes are TRBV19 and TRBJ2-5, with no clear D. This CDR3 has 13 amino acids. With 6 bases removed from V and 5 bases from J, the gap between germline ends came to 13 bases. Germline CDR1 reads LNHDA; CDR2 reads SQIVND (reference sequence). The CDR3 bases are TGTGCCAGTAGCGGCCTACCGCGGGAGACCCAGTACTTC. Amino acid sequence: CASSGLPRETQYF.

At least ten counts were recorded for this clonotype. V gene TRBV5-1 combines with J gene TRBJ2-3, with 10 bases fitting TRBD2. The J segment lost 1 base and the V segment lost 0 bases, leaving 5 bases of the junction unmatched. The CDR3 contains 17 residues. Germline CDR1 reads SGHRS; CDR2 reads YFSETQ. CDR3: CASSLVPSGRGTDTQYF. CDR3 nucleotide sequence: TGCGCCAGCAGCTTGGTTCCTAGCGGGAGAGGCACAGATACGCAGTATTTT.

The V call is TRBV20-1, the J call TRBJ2-1; 11 positions agree with TRBD2. This CDR3 region has 15 residues. The V segment lost 2 bases and the J segment 5 bases; nucleotides outside the gene matches: 5. Germline CDR1 DFQATT, CDR2 SNEGSKA (reference sequence). For the CDR3, the DNA is TGCAGTGCTAGAAAGGGACTAGCGGATCACAATGAGCAGTTCTTC. This gives the protein CSARKGLADHNEQFF.

This clonotype has a count of ten or more. CDR3 amino acids: CASSVEGLAGVGPQETQYF. As DNA, the CDR3 is TGTGCCAGCAGCGTCGAAGGACTAGCGGGAGTCGGGCCACAAGAGACCCAGTACTTC. The J gene is TRBJ2-5, the V gene TRBV9, with 13 nucleotides matching TRBD2. Trimming removed 2 bases from V and 2 bases from J; junction bases left unmatched: 12. Germline V gene sequence: CDR1 SGDLS, CDR2 YYNGEE. The CDR3 consists of 19 residues. Supplemented by reference TRBV9 and TRBJ2-5, the full variable domain reads DSGVTQTPKHLITATGQRVTLRCSPRSGDLSVYWYQQSLDQGLQFLIQYYNGEERAKGNILERFSAQQFPDLHSELNLSSLELGDSALYFCASSVEGLAGVGPQETQYFGPGTRLLVL.

This clonotype turned up a few times. This chain joins TRBV5-1 and TRBJ2-3, with TRBD2 identical over 13 bases. Germline CDR1 SGHRS, CDR2 YFSETQ. Trimming at V came to 3 bases and at J to 5 bases, leaving 6 bases not matched to a gene. This CDR3 is built from 16 residues. CDR3 in DNA: TGCGCCAGCAGCTGGGGACTAGCGGGAAGTAGAGATACGCAGTATTTT. This encodes CASSWGLAGSRDTQYF.

Comments on this clonotype: This may be a read error: a much more frequent sequence differs by one nucleotide. The CDR3 is CSAKGPANYDYTF. CDR3 sequence (DNA): TGCAGTGCTAAGGGACCTGCTAACTATGACTACACCTTC. The gene calls are TRBV20-1 and TRBJ1-2; weak D call: TRBD1 (5 bases). Per the germline V gene, CDR1 is DFQATT and CDR2 is SNEGSKA (reference sequence). The CDR3 has 13 residues.

The table lists this clonotype with many counts. This chain uses TRBV20-1 with TRBJ2-5; D is perhaps TRBD1 (5 bases). CDR3 size: 14 residues. V was clipped by 1 base and J by 2 bases, with 11 bases between them. Germline lookup yields CDR1 DFQATT and CDR2 SNEGSKA (reference sequence). The chain's CDR3 is CSARGGQEQETQYF. CDR3 nucleotide sequence: TGCAGTGCTAGAGGGGGCCAGGAACAAGAGACCCAGTACTTC.

This clonotype was found many times. This chain connects TRBV4-3 to TRBJ2-7; 7 nucleotides agree with TRBD1. The CDR3 runs 15 residues. The germline V gene encodes CDR1 LGHNA and CDR2 YSLEER. V lost 3 bases and J lost 3; bases outside the gene matches: 8. The CDR3 spells CASSQEQGYDYEQYF. DNA for the CDR3: TGCGCCAGCAGCCAGGAACAGGGGTACGACTACGAGCAGTACTTC.

This clonotype appeared a few times. This chain connects TRBV5-1 to TRBJ2-5; D perhaps matches TRBD2 (5 bases). V was trimmed by 0 bases and J by 7 bases, leaving 13 bases between them. The CDR3 length is 14 residues. Looked up from germline, CDR1 is SGHRS and CDR2 is YFSETQ. CDR3 DNA sequence: TGCGCCAGCAGCTTGGCCGGTCTCGCGGGGACCCAGTACTTC. It specifies CASSLAGLAGTQYF. The full variable domain, completed using reference TRBV5-1 and TRBJ2-5, is KAGVTQTPRYLIKTRGQQVTLSCSPISGHRSVSWYQQTPGQGLQFLFEYFSETQRNKGNFPGRFSGRQFSNSRSEMNVSTLELGDSALYLCASSLAGLAGTQYFGPGTRLLVL.

This clonotype occurred a few times. This rearrangement joins TRBV4-2 to TRBJ2-7; TRBD1 is a possible D gene (5 bases). Per germline, CDR1 LGHNA and CDR2 YNFKEQ. The CDR3 covers 16 residues. With 0 bases removed from V and 4 bases from J, the gap between germline ends came to 16 bases. The CDR3 sequence is CASSQDLAGKGYEQYF. CDR3 nucleotide sequence: TGTGCCAGCAGCCAAGATCTGGCAGGGAAAGGGTACGAGCAGTACTTC.

This clonotype was found a few times. The chain is built from TRBV7-9 and TRBJ1-1, with 9 bases fitting TRBD1. In germline, CDR1 is SEHNR, CDR2 FQNEAQ (reference sequence). The CDR3 loop spans 15 amino acids. V lost 4 bases, J lost 6 bases, and 9 bases stayed unmatched. CDR3 residues: CASSSWTGEGAEAFF. The CDR3 DNA is TGTGCCAGCAGCTCTTGGACAGGGGAGGGGGCTGAAGCTTTCTTT.

The chain links TRBV7-9 to TRBJ2-7; tentatively, D is TRBD2 (6 bases). The CDR3 spans 15 residues. Deletions cut 5 bases from V and 5 bases from J, with 19 bases between. Looked up from germline, CDR1 is SEHNR and CDR2 is FQNEAQ (reference sequence). The DNA of the CDR3 is TGTGCCAGCAGCCCGAAGACTAGGATAAGGAACGAGCAGTACTTC. Translating it yields CASSPKTRIRNEQYF.

This clonotype was found many times. This rearrangement joins TRBV7-9 to TRBJ2-1; D not resolved. V was trimmed by 3 bases and J by 0 bases, leaving 9 bases between them. CDR3 length: 15 amino acids. Germline loops: CDR1 SEHNR, CDR2 FQNEAQ (reference sequence). The DNA of the CDR3 is TGTGCCAGCAGCTTCTACAAGAGCTCCTACAATGAGCAGTTCTTC. Its protein is CASSFYKSSYNEQFF.

This clonotype has only a few counts. This sequence may be a read error, since a much larger clone differs from it by one base. The chain carries TRBV3-1 and TRBJ2-5; 8 bases line up with TRBD2. The CDR3 runs to 15 residues. Germline CDR1 and CDR2: LGHDT and YNNKEL (reference sequence). CDR3 sequence (DNA): TGTGCCAGCTGCCAAGACGGACTAGCCCAAGAGACCCAGTACTTC. Its translation: CASCQDGLAQETQYF.

This clonotype was detected many times. V usage is TRBV5-1 and J usage is TRBJ2-7, with TRBD2 matching 10 bases. Germline V lookup: CDR1 SGHRS, CDR2 YFSETQ. The ends lost 4 bases at V and 3 bases at J; junction bases unmatched: 1. The CDR3 is 13 amino acids. The CDR3 coding sequence is TGCGCCAGCAGCAGGACTAGCGGCTACGAGCAGTACTTC. Residues: CASSRTSGYEQYF.